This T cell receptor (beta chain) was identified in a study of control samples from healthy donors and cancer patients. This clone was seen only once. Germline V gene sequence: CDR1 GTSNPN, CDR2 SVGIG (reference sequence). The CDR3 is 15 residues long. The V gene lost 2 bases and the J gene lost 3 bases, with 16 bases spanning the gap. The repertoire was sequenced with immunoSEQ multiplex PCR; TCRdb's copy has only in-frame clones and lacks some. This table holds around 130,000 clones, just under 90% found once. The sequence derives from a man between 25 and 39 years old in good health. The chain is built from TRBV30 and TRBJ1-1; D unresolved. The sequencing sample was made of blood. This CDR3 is CAWSLTPGIYTEAFF. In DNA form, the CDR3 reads TGTGCCTGGAGTCTGACTCCCGGGATATACACTGAAGCTTTCTTT.